The clone carrying this TCR beta chain was observed a handful of times. V lost 5 bases to trimming and J lost 8 bases; unmatched junction nucleotides: 10. The V gene's germline CDR1 is MNHEY and CDR2 SMNVEV (reference sequence). The CDR3 loop spans 14 amino acids. In the original analysis: Nucleated cell number was recorded as an estimate derived from reference gene primer amplification. Some clones are missing from TCRdb's copy, which holds only in-frame ones; the method was immunoSEQ multiplex PCR. From that table come the V and J calls and clone size; the DNA was used to work out D and trimming. The table records roughly 260,000 clones, 88% of them present only once. This specimen comes from a study of blood T cell repertoires in COVID-19. Study background: Sites across the United States, Italy and Spain contributed samples from acute and convalescent COVID-19. T cells, B-cell-depleted T cells, or PBMCs provided the cDNA or gDNA that served as material.

The clonotype originates from a man between 60 and 70 years old who had recovered from COVID-19. Sequencing input: peripheral blood. This rearrangement joins TRBV27 to TRBJ1-2; 8 nucleotides align to TRBD1. This chain's CDR3 is CASSLEDRGGGYTF. The DNA of the CDR3 is TGTGCCAGCAGTCTAGAAGACAGGGGTGGCGGCTACACCTTC.